A selection of T cell receptor beta chains follows, all from one sample in a study of identical twins. MiXCR, run by TCRdb on the 5' RACE reads, gives a single entry per CDR3 protein. This sample yields some 500,000 distinct CDR3 sequences, of which roughly an eighth are seen a single time; approximately 1% belongs to the top ten. These data were also reused for a study on yellow fever vaccine responses in identical twins.

The sequenced sample consisted of CD4+ T cells sorted from blood. All receptors come from a woman between 18 and 30 years old in good health. The CDR3 runs from the conserved cysteine through the conserved F or W. A D gene is named only where the DNA matches it firmly. Clone size is not always given. Where it is, it says once, few, many or a class for expanded clones.

>TRBV5-1|TRBJ2-4|TRBD2|many|19
TGCGCCAGCAGCTGGGAAGCGGGGTCCTCTAAGGGAGCCAAAAACATTCAGTACTTC
CASSWEAGSSKGAKNIQYF
>TRBV3-1|TRBJ2-1|TRBD2|few|16
TGTGCCAGCAGCGATAGCGGGAGGGCCTCCTACAATGAGCAGTTCTTC
CASSDSGRASYNEQFF
>TRBV18|TRBJ2-5|NA|many|12
TGTGCCAGCTCACCCCTTCAAGAGACCCAGTACTTC
CASSPLQETQYF
>TRBV11-3|TRBJ2-3|NA|few|17
TGTGCCAGCAGCTTAACCGCCCGGACAGCCACCACAGATACGCAGTATTTT
CASSLTARTATTDTQYF
>TRBV18|TRBJ2-3|NA|few|15
TGTGCCAGCTCACCGCAGGGATCGAGCACAGATACGCAGTATTTT
CASSPQGSSTDTQYF
>TRBV12-5|TRBJ2-1|NA|NA|15
TGTGCTAGTGGCTCGACAGGGAGGGGAGACAATGAGCAGTTCTTC
CASGSTGRGDNEQFF
>TRBV11-2|TRBJ2-1|TRBD2|many|19
TGTGCCAGCAGCTTAATTGGTCTAGCGGGAGGTAGAACTTACAATGAGCAGTTCTTC
CASSLIGLAGGRTYNEQFF
>TRBV12-3/TRBV12-4|TRBJ1-1|TRBD1|many|16
TGTGCCAGCAGTTTATACCGGGCGACAGGGTACACTGAAGCTTTCTTT
CASSLYRATGYTEAFF
>TRBV29-1|TRBJ2-5|NA|many|12
TGCAGCGTTGCTACAGCTCAAGAGACCCAGTACTTC
CSVATAQETQYF
>TRBV7-2|TRBJ2-3|NA|NA|14
TGTGCCAGCAGCTTCTTACAGAGCACAGATACGCAGTATTTT
CASSFLQSTDTQYF
>TRBV28|TRBJ2-7|NA|NA|13
TGTGCCAGCAGTCAGGGGGGGTTCGGCGAGCAGTACTTC
CASSQGGFGEQYF
>TRBV7-9|TRBJ2-1|TRBD2|few|16
TGTGCCAGCAGCCCCCGGACTAGCCATATCCGGGATGAGCAGTTCTTC
CASSPRTSHIRDEQFF
>TRBV6-2/TRBV6-3|TRBJ2-7|TRBD2|few|15
TGTGCCAGCTTTACTGGGCTAGCGGGAGCCAACGAGCAGTACTTC
CASFTGLAGANEQYF
>TRBV20-1|TRBJ2-7|NA|NA|13
TGCAGTGCTGGAGCTGCATTAACCTACGAGCAGTACTTC
CSAGAALTYEQYF
>TRBV29-1|TRBJ1-2|NA|few|12
TGCAGCGTTGGGTTCCGGGGATGGGGCTACACCTTC
CSVGFRGWGYTF
>TRBV29-1|TRBJ2-7|TRBD2|few|15
TGCAGCGTCGCCACTAGCGGGAGGGCCACAGACGAGCAGTACTTC
CSVATSGRATDEQYF
>TRBV12-3/TRBV12-4|TRBJ1-1|NA|many|13
TGTGCCAGCAGCTTCGGACGGAACACTGAAGCTTTCTTT
CASSFGRNTEAFF
>TRBV27|TRBJ2-7|NA|NA|14
TGTGCCAGCAGTTCCAACAGGGACTCCTACGAGCAGTACTTC
CASSSNRDSYEQYF
>TRBV12-3/TRBV12-4|TRBJ2-3|TRBD2|few|16
TGTGCCAGCACCCCTTGGGAGGCGGGAGGGCCAGATACGCAGTATTTT
CASTPWEAGGPDTQYF
>TRBV29-1|TRBJ2-4|NA|few|12
TGCAGCGTTGAAGGGACAGAGAACATTCAGTACTTC
CSVEGTENIQYF
>TRBV12-3/TRBV12-4|TRBJ2-2|NA|NA|14
TGTGCCAGCAGTTTGGGTCTGGACACCGGGGAGCTGTTTTTT
CASSLGLDTGELFF
>TRBV27|TRBJ1-4|TRBD1|few|14
TGTGCCAGCAGACCGGACAGGGCGGGCGAAAAACTGTTTTTT
CASRPDRAGEKLFF
>TRBV20-1|TRBJ2-2|NA|NA|15
TGCAGTGCTAGAACGGCAGCAAGGAACACCGGGGAGCTGTTTTTT
CSARTAARNTGELFF
>TRBV10-3|TRBJ1-5|TRBD1|many|14
TGTGCCATCAAACCTCAGGGGGCCGGGCAGCCCCAGCATTTT
CAIKPQGAGQPQHF
>TRBV20-1|TRBJ2-5|NA|NA|12
TGCAGTGCTAGATTTCCCAGCGGGACCCAGTACTTC
CSARFPSGTQYF
>TRBV30|TRBJ2-1|NA|few|13
TGTGCCTGGAGTGTAAATGGTGGCGATGAGCAGTTCTTC
CAWSVNGGDEQFF